This TCR beta chain comes out of a study of blood T cells in healthy people across ages (dated by TCRdb to between 2014 and 2017). Regarding the complete study: In model experiments, template switching captured roughly one uniquely barcoded TCR beta cDNA molecule for every two T cells. To avoid experimental bias, donors of different ages were spread randomly across the sequencing lanes. To track age-related changes in TCR beta repertoire diversity, the study relied on deep sequencing normalized with unique cDNA molecular identifiers. Donors were grouped into four age groups: young (average roughly 17 years), middle-aged (roughly 38), aged (around 60) and long-lived (around 82). The study analyzed two additional independent replicas of 1 million unique cDNA reads from the same blood draw for two donors, one aged 18 to 30 and one aged 80 or older. What the research found in general, with its limitations: Estimates of total diversity based on one million sequenced T cells were regarded as lower bounds and as underestimates. Compared with the aged group, the long-lived group had more naive CD4+ T cells, fewer expanded clones and increased TCR diversity, suggesting age selection. The percentage of naive T cells measured by flow cytometry correlated strongly with observed TCR beta diversity. Because the CMV infection status of the donors was unknown, age-related changes in expanded clonotypes may potentially have been confounded. As age increased, observed TCR beta diversity per million T cells dropped in a roughly linear way, and a significant reduction was already evident by age roughly 36. Since profiling was done on bulk unsorted PBMCs, naive and antigen-experienced compartments could not be conclusively compared.

V lost 4 bases and J lost 6 bases, and the count of bases not matched to a germline gene is 6. Looking up the germline V gene yields CDR1 ENHRY and CDR2 SYGVKD. The CDR3 sequence holds 15 residues, the cysteine and phenylalanine included. Only CDR3 DNA remains: 45 bases, in frame from the first base. The sample holds a few counts of this clonotype. The antigen this receptor binds is unknown. No much larger clonotype is one base removed from it; base qualities were not supplied. The library was built by means of 5' RACE. Instrument used: Illumina HiSeq 2500. A second PCR of roughly 7 to 11 cycles was performed with a sample-barcoded 5' primer and a J-beta primer mix. A unique molecular identifier was introduced onto each TCR beta cDNA molecule by a template-switch 5' adaptor carrying 12 random nucleotides. Each sample yielded at least 2.5 million CDR3-containing paired-end reads. First-strand cDNA synthesis was performed from all RNA using the Mint cDNA synthesis kit, with priming by a TRBC-specific oligonucleotide. Following uracil-DNA glycosylase treatment, a first 18-cycle PCR with universal primers M1SS and BC2_uni_R was performed on all cDNA. On the authors' methods: For normalization, 1 million high-quality reads were randomly selected from each sample, with every read carrying a distinct molecular identifier. Instead of being binned into consensus sequences, reads with shared molecular identifiers were discarded. CDR3 identification, clonotype clustering and error correction used MiTCR with a Q25 quality threshold and the strictest error-elimination algorithm. A nonparametric unseen species model using Euler transformation provided a lower-bound estimate of total TCR beta diversity. The public sequencing data were trimmed at Q25 with fastp and processed into clonotypes with MiXCR by TCRdb, which kept only in-frame beta chains. CDR3 protein duplicates are merged, each entry listing the most common genes and DNA. The V and J calls, along with clone size, are taken from TCRdb and not from the paper's own processing. Recorded for this sample are about a million distinct CDR3 sequences; 35% to 45% of them occurred a single time. The top ten constitute around 12% of the sample.

Donors were a few dozen systemically healthy Caucasian individuals from Russia aged 6 to 90 years. Each donor gave roughly 11 milliliters of peripheral blood, drawn into EDTA-treated Vacutainer tubes. Ficoll-Paque density-gradient centrifugation was used to isolate PBMCs, with at least 6 million obtained per sample. Trizol reagent was used to extract total RNA from PBMCs, with at least 6 micrograms per sample. Naive CD45RAhigh/CD27high T cell percentages were measured by flow cytometry on a PBMC aliquot from every donor. The sequence links TRBV10-3 to TRBJ1-1; TRBD1 agrees with 12 junctional bases. This TCR was sampled from a young man in good health. The sequenced material came from blood. Here the CDR3 is given as CAISGRDRGLAEAFF. The base sequence is TGTGCCATCAGTGGAAGGGACAGGGGGCTCGCTGAAGCTTTCTTT.